One TCR beta chain is described in this entry. The PCR ran on 60 Vbeta and 13 Jbeta primers. Data came from immunoSEQ multiplex PCR; TCRdb stores just in-frame clones and leaves some out. This table holds roughly 80,000 clones. The entry originates in a study of cytomegalovirus exposure and HLA in healthy donors. V lost 5 bases, J lost 5 bases, and 18 bases lay in between. Germline V lookup: CDR1 SGHVS, CDR2 FQNEAQ. The CDR3 runs to 15 residues. This TCR came from a man in his fifties in good health and CMV-seropositive. Sequencing was performed on PBMCs. This chain links TRBV7-8 with TRBJ2-5, with D perhaps matching TRBD1 (6 bases). Here the CDR3 reads CASSPQAQRGETQYF. DNA of the CDR3: TGTGCCAGCAGCCCTCAGGCTCAGAGGGGGGAGACCCAGTACTTC.